A single sample gave rise to the 6 T cell receptor delta chains below, sequenced in a study of gamma-delta T cells after stem cell transplantation. TCRdb redid the clone calls on the RT-PCR reads with CATT. The table lists 1,500 to 2,000 delta-chain clones, roughly a sixth of them singletons. The material sequenced was gamma-delta T cells. The receptor source for this set is a human donor. It is not recorded whose cells these are; they may come from a transplant donor.

Only a few counts were recorded for this clone. V and J are TRDV2 and TRDJ1; 10 bases match TRDD3. Germline CDR1 GEAIGNYY, CDR2 EKD. V lost 0 bases, J lost 0 bases, and 9 bases stayed unmatched. The CDR3 is 18 amino acids. In nucleotides, the CDR3 is TGTGCCTGTGACACCTGGAGTGGGGGATACTCGTACACCGATAAACTCATCTTT. Protein sequence: CACDTWSGGYSYTDKLIF.

For this clone: A read error is possible here, since a much larger clone lies one base away. The same CDR3 arises from other DNA sequences in this sample as well. This sequence joins TRDV2 and TRDJ1; 12 nucleotides match TRDD3. V trimming: 0 bases; J trimming: 0 bases; junction bases outside the gene matches: 16. Germline-derived CDR1 and CDR2 are GEAIGNYY and EKD. The CDR3 totals 21 residues. The DNA of the CDR3 is TGTGCCTGTGACACCGTCACTGGGGGATACAACGTGACTTCGTACACCGATAAACTCATCTTT. Translated: CACDTVTGGYNVTSYTDKLIF.

This clone was counted a few times. V is TRDV2 and J is TRDJ1; D might be TRDD2 (6 bases). Per germline, CDR1 GEAIGNYY and CDR2 EKD. Trimming took 0 bases from V and 4 from J, leaving 29 bases between them. The CDR3 runs to 20 residues. CDR3 DNA sequence: TGTGCCTGTGACACCGTTCCTTCCCACTTGGGATCGGAAAATGGCGATAAACTCATCTTT. Translating it yields CACDTVPSHLGSENGDKLIF.

To note about this clone: A far larger clone lies a single base away; this is likely a read error. The chain is built from TRDV2 and TRDJ1, with 9 nucleotides matching TRDD3. The CDR3 runs to 17 residues. Looked up from germline, CDR1 is GEAIGNYY and CDR2 is EKD. The V segment lost 4 bases and the J segment 6 bases; nucleotides outside the gene matches: 17. This CDR3 reads CACETLGGLGDQYKLIF. DNA for the CDR3: TGTGCCTGTGAGACTTTGGGCGGACTGGGGGACCAGTATAAACTCATCTTT.

Of note for this clone: A much larger clone lies a single base off, so this may be a read error. The same CDR3 also results from other DNA sequences found in this sample. The rearrangement joins TRDV2 to TRDJ1, with 11 bases identical to TRDD3. Germline V gene sequence: CDR1 GEAIGNYY, CDR2 EKD. This CDR3 has 15 residues. CDR3 sequence (DNA): TGTGCCTGCGACAATCTGGGGGATACTGGCGATAAACTCATCTTT. The encoded protein is CACDNLGDTGDKLIF.

About this clone itself: One end of the junction fails to match germline, which may point to a read error. At the DNA level, this CDR3 is encoded by other sequences in the same sample as well. The chain couples TRDV3 to TRDJ1, with 13 bases lining up with TRDD3. In germline, CDR1 is TVYSNPD, CDR2 GDNSRS (reference sequence). The CDR3 contains 26 residues. CDR3 nucleotides: TGTGCCTCCAGGCAGAGAAGGGTTCGGGTTGTCTACAAATCTACTGGGGGATACGAGGGCACCGATAAACTCATCTTC. Protein: CASRQRRVRVVYKSTGGYEGTDKLIF.